This T cell receptor (beta chain) appears in the sequencing data of a study of T cell clones after liver transplantation. CDR3 length: 15 amino acids. Germline CDR1 is SGHNT and CDR2 is YENEEA. V was pared by 5 bases and J by 0 bases, with 12 bases between. Measured with immunoSEQ multiplex PCR; TCRdb has only the in-frame clones, and not every one. In the table there are around 110,000 clones, just over 90% of which are singletons. The rearrangement links TRBV11-3 to TRBJ2-3; possibly TRBD2 for D (6 bases). The TCR was taken from a human patient who received a liver transplant. Some T cells may have originated in the graft donor. The source material was CD4+ T cells from blood, sampled 12 months after liver transplant. CDR3 loop: CASSRSGLSTDTQYF. CDR3 DNA sequence: TGTGCCAGCAGCAGGTCGGGACTCAGCACAGATACGCAGTATTTT.